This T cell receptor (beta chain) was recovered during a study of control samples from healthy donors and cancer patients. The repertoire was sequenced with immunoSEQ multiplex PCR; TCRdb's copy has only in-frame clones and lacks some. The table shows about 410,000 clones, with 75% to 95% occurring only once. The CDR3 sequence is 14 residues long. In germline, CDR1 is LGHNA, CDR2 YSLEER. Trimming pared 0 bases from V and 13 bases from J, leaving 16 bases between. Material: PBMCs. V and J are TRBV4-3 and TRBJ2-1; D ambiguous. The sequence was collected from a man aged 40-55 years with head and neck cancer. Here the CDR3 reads CASSQDHTSDLQFF. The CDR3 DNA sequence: TGCGCCAGCAGCCAAGATCATACCTCGGACCTACAGTTCTTC.